A single sample is the source of the 17 T cell receptor beta chains below, sequenced in a study of post-analysis software for immune sequencing data (dated by TCRdb to between 2015 and 2016). The antigens these receptors bind are not known. Libraries were built with PCR. Instrument on record: Illumina HiSeq 2500. Unique molecular identifiers were incorporated into TCR beta cDNA libraries to reduce PCR and sequencing biases. Using fastp trimming at Q25 and MiXCR clonotype assembly, TCRdb reanalyzed the public sequencing data and kept in-frame beta chains. CDR3 protein duplicates are merged, each entry listing the most common genes and DNA. The sample contains almost 700,000 distinct CDR3 sequences, 55% to 70% of them found a single time. 11% of the sample is taken by the ten largest. Paper-wide results and their limitations: Patients showed significantly higher frequencies than controls for a few TRBV segments, among them TRBV5-6, TRBV5-1 and TRBV20-1.

Sequencing input: blood. Source of these receptors: a girl aged 2 to 10 with multiple sclerosis.

The chain combines TRBV12-3 or TRBV12-4 with TRBJ2-6, with 11 bases aligning to TRBD1. The J segment lost 4 bases and the V segment lost 6 bases, leaving 11 bases of the junction unmatched. The CDR3 has 18 amino acids. CDR3 amino acids: CASRRNRDRGTGANVLTF. For the CDR3, the DNA is TGTGCCAGCAGGCGCAACCGGGACAGGGGGACCGGGGCCAACGTCCTGACTTTC.

This clonotype appeared once. The chain has TRBV20-1 and TRBJ2-7, with TRBD1 matching 8 bases. The CDR3 has 15 amino acids. With V trimmed by 5 bases and J by 3 bases, 12 bases remained unmatched. The germline CDR1 and CDR2 sequences are DFQATT and SNEGSKA (reference sequence). The CDR3 DNA reads as TGCAGTGCTCCCCCACGCGGACAGGGACTCTACGAGCAGTACTTC. As protein: CSAPPRGQGLYEQYF.

The chain has TRBV14 and TRBJ2-1; D is perhaps TRBD2 (6 bases). This CDR3 has 14 residues. Trimming removed 4 bases at V and 8 bases at J, with 15 bases between. Germline CDR1 is SGHDN and CDR2 is FVKESK. DNA of the CDR3: TGTGCCAGCAGCCTCGATTCGACTAGTCATGAGCAGTTCTTC. It translates to CASSLDSTSHEQFF.

The chain joins TRBV29-1 to TRBJ1-1; D might be TRBD1 (6 bases). Germline assignment: CDR1 SQVTM and CDR2 ANQGSEA. The CDR3 extends over 13 amino acids. Trimming left V 7 bases short and J 4 bases short, with 16 bases between. The CDR3 nucleotides are TGCAGCGCATTACAGGGATTGGGCACTGAAGCTTTCTTT. Translating gives CSALQGLGTEAFF.

V and J are TRBV25-1 and TRBJ2-3; 9 bases match TRBD1. The CDR3 is 16 amino acids. The junction had 9 bases not matched to a gene; V was cut back by 5 bases and J by 3 bases. CDR1 MGHDK and CDR2 SYGVNS come from the germline V gene. The CDR3 is CASSPSGTGMTDTQYF. DNA of the CDR3: TGTGCCAGCAGTCCCTCCGGGACAGGGATGACAGATACGCAGTATTTT. The whole variable domain, filled in from reference TRBV25-1 and TRBJ2-3, reads EADIYQTPRYLVIGTGKKITLECSQTMGHDKMYWYQQDPGMELHLIHYSYGVNSTEKGDLSSESTVSRIRTEHFPLTLESARPSHTSQYLCASSPSGTGMTDTQYFGPGTRLTVL.

In this sample, this clonotype turned up a few times. This chain connects TRBV13 to TRBJ2-1, with TRBD2 matching 11 bases. The V and J ends lost 2 bases and 6 bases, in that order; junction bases with no gene match: 9. Germline V gene lookup returns CDR1 PRHDT and CDR2 FYEKMQ (reference sequence). This CDR3 is 17 amino acids long. The CDR3 region has the DNA TGTGCCAGCAGCTTACTAGCGGGGGGCCTCCAGATCAATGAGCAGTTCTTC. It codes for CASSLLAGGLQINEQFF.

This clonotype was observed a single time. The V gene is TRBV7-9, the J gene TRBJ2-5; TRBD1 is a possible D gene (5 bases). CDR1 and CDR2 from the germline V gene are SEHNR and FQNEAQ (reference sequence). V lost 8 bases and J lost 5, with 18 bases in between. This CDR3 spans 14 amino acids. CDR3 coding DNA: TGTGCCAGCGCCCTTAATCAGGGTCCCGAGACCCAGTACTTC. This codes for CASALNQGPETQYF.

V is TRBV20-1 and J is TRBJ2-7; 9 positions match TRBD1. There are 12 residues in the CDR3. Germline V gene sequence: CDR1 DFQATT, CDR2 SNEGSKA (reference sequence). Germline trimming cut 5 bases from V and 6 bases from J; bases unmatched to any gene: 5. Written as DNA, the CDR3 is TGCAGTGCTGGGGACAGGGAGTCCGAGCAGTACTTC. Its protein product is CSAGDRESEQYF.

This clonotype appeared once. V and J are TRBV7-2 and TRBJ2-5, with D possibly matching TRBD1 (6 bases). The V end lost 0 bases, the J end lost 1 base, and 12 bases lay between the germline ends. The CDR3 contains 16 residues. The germline CDR1 and CDR2 sequences are SGHTA and FQGNSA. As DNA, the CDR3 is TGTGCCAGCAGCTTAGCGTGGCAGGGGCCCCAAGAGACCCAGTACTTC. Protein product: CASSLAWQGPQETQYF.

This clonotype was recorded a few times. This chain uses TRBV5-5 with TRBJ2-6, with D tentatively TRBD1 (5 bases). Trimming took 3 bases from V and 3 from J, leaving 10 bases between them. Germline V gives CDR1 SGHKS, CDR2 YYEKEE (reference sequence). CDR3 length: 15 residues. CDR3 DNA sequence: TGTGCCAGCAGCTCACAGGTTCTTGGGGCCAACGTCCTGACTTTC. Translating gives CASSSQVLGANVLTF.

The chain couples TRBV6-2 or TRBV6-3 to TRBJ2-7; tentatively, D is TRBD1 (6 bases). This CDR3 has 15 residues. With 4 bases removed from V and 2 bases from J, the gap between germline ends came to 15 bases. Looked up from germline, CDR1 is MNHEY and CDR2 is SVGEGT. In DNA, the CDR3 is TGTGCCAGCAGTTTTGAGGTCGGACAGACCTACGAGCAGTACTTC. Its protein is CASSFEVGQTYEQYF.

The rearrangement joins TRBV12-3 or TRBV12-4 to TRBJ2-7, with 12 bases matching TRBD2. V shed 4 bases and J 0 bases; nucleotides not matched to a gene: 10. The CDR3 sequence is 18 residues long. The CDR3 sequence: CASSSGTSGFSPSYEQYF. In DNA, the CDR3 is TGTGCCAGCAGTTCCGGGACTAGCGGGTTTAGTCCCTCCTACGAGCAGTACTTC.

The chain's CDR3 is CSARARGVVDTQYF. CDR3 nucleotide sequence: TGCAGTGCTAGAGCCCGGGGGGTTGTAGATACGCAGTATTTT. The chain recombines TRBV20-1 with TRBJ2-3; 7 bases map to TRBD2. The CDR3 extends over 14 amino acids. Per germline, CDR1 DFQATT and CDR2 SNEGSKA (reference sequence). The trim removed 1 base at V and 5 bases at J, leaving 6 bases unmatched.

The rearrangement joins TRBV21-1 to TRBJ1-5. TRBV21-1 is given as a pseudogene. The CDR3 covers 17 residues. DNA of the CDR3: TGTGCCAGCAGCACCGCTGGGTGGGGGCTACACAATCAGCCCCAGCATTTT. Translating it yields CASSTAGWGLHNQPQHF.

V is TRBV20-1 and J is TRBJ2-3, with TRBD1 matching 7 bases. V lost 6 bases and J lost 4; bases outside the gene matches: 10. Germline-derived CDR1 and CDR2 are DFQATT and SNEGSKA (reference sequence). The length of the CDR3 is 14 residues. The DNA of the CDR3 is TGCAGTGCCAGAACAGGGGCTGGCCCAGATACGCAGTATTTT. Its protein is CSARTGAGPDTQYF.

The chain joins TRBV5-1 to TRBJ2-5, with D perhaps matching TRBD1 (6 bases). Trimming took 0 bases from V and 5 from J, leaving 11 bases between them. This CDR3 contains 14 residues. The V gene's germline CDR1 is SGHRS and CDR2 YFSETQ. Here the CDR3 DNA reads TGCGCCAGCAGCTTGGCCCCCACAGGGGAGACCCAGTACTTC. Translating gives CASSLAPTGETQYF.

This clonotype was picked up one time. This chain connects TRBV7-8 to TRBJ2-1; TRBD2 matches 11 bases. The CDR3 is 19 residues long. CDR1 is SGHVS and CDR2 is FQNEAQ in the germline V gene. The J segment lost 7 bases and the V segment lost 6 bases, leaving 20 bases of the junction unmatched. CDR3 amino acids: CASRITWGGLAEEVNEQFF. For the CDR3, the DNA is TGTGCCAGCAGAATAACATGGGGGGGACTAGCGGAAGAAGTTAATGAGCAGTTCTTC.